Shown below are 28 T cell receptor beta chains from a single sample sequenced in a study of cytomegalovirus exposure and HLA in healthy donors. PCR used 60 Vbeta primers and 13 Jbeta primers. Generated by immunoSEQ multiplex PCR, the TCRdb table keeps only in-frame clones and is missing some. The sample gives about 200,000 clones, about 86% of which show up once; approximately 1.7% is in the top ten. The sample was PBMCs. All receptors come from a man aged 40-50 years in good health and CMV-seropositive.

This clone turned up a few times. CDR3 residues: CASRQGSYGYTF. DNA of the CDR3: TGTGCCAGCCGACAGGGGTCCTATGGCTACACCTTC. This sequence joins TRBV11-2 and TRBJ1-2; 8 bases are a match to TRBD1. Germline V gene lookup returns CDR1 SGHAT and CDR2 FQNNGV. The CDR3 extends over 12 amino acids. The V gene end was trimmed by 8 bases and the J gene end by 4 bases; junction bases not matched to a gene: 3.

This chain joins TRBV19 and TRBJ2-5; 8 nucleotides agree with TRBD1. Germline V CDR1 and CDR2: LNHDA, SQIVND (reference sequence). J was trimmed by 1 base and V by 9 bases; bases with no gene match: 10. CDR3 length equals 15 residues. CDR3 residues: CASSYVRGRQETQYF. The CDR3, as DNA: TGTGCCAGCAGCTACGTCAGGGGGCGCCAAGAGACCCAGTACTTC.

The chain has TRBV5-5 and TRBJ2-7, with 8 positions matching TRBD2. Germline trimming cut 4 bases from V and 3 bases from J; bases unmatched to any gene: 12. This CDR3 is built from 16 residues. From germline, CDR1 is SGHKS and CDR2 YYEKEE (reference sequence). CDR3 in amino acids: CASSGSRLARDYEQYF. The CDR3 region has the DNA TGTGCCAGCAGCGGGTCCCGACTAGCGAGAGACTACGAGCAGTACTTC.

The CDR3 DNA sequence: TGTGCCAGCAGCTCCACCGGGACAGGCTACAATGAGCAGTTCTTC. Translating gives CASSSTGTGYNEQFF. This chain links TRBV7-2 with TRBJ2-1; 8 bases are shared with TRBD1. The trim removed 4 bases at V and 3 bases at J, leaving 5 bases unmatched. Germline CDR1 reads SGHTA; CDR2 reads FQGNSA. The CDR3 length is 15 residues.

This rearrangement joins TRBV13 to TRBJ2-5; D remains ambiguous. Trimming left V 4 bases short and J 1 base short, with 7 bases between. The V gene's germline CDR1 is PRHDT and CDR2 FYEKMQ (reference sequence). CDR3 size: 13 residues. The CDR3 sequence is CASSSPLQETQYF. CDR3 DNA: TGTGCCAGCAGCTCCCCCCTCCAAGAGACCCAGTACTTC.

V is TRBV4-2 and J is TRBJ2-1; 7 positions match TRBD2. Unmatched junction bases numbered 8, after V lost 1 base and J lost 8 bases. Germline V gene lookup returns CDR1 LGHNA and CDR2 YNFKEQ. This CDR3 region has 15 residues. The CDR3 nucleotides read TGTGCCAGCAGCCAAGCGCCCGGGGGGTGGGATGAGCAGTTCTTC. This gives the protein CASSQAPGGWDEQFF.

V usage is TRBV29-1 and J usage is TRBJ1-1; D not certain. The V end was cut by 4 bases, the J end by 11 bases, with 11 bases between. The CDR3 is 10 residues long. Looked up from germline, CDR1 is SQVTM and CDR2 is ANQGSEA. DNA of the CDR3: TGCAGCGTTGCCCGGGGTGCGGCTTTCTTT. As protein: CSVARGAAFF.

The chain combines TRBV18 with TRBJ2-7; a weak D match, TRBD2 (5 bases). The CDR3 has 14 amino acids. The V end lost 6 bases, the J end lost 0 bases, and 12 bases lay between the germline ends. Germline CDR1 and CDR2: KGHSH and LQKENI. The CDR3 sequence: CASSRDGISYEQYF. CDR3 DNA sequence: TGTGCCAGCTCCCGCGACGGGATCTCCTACGAGCAGTACTTC. Full variable domain (remainder filled in from reference TRBV18 and TRBJ2-7): NAGVMQNPRHLVRRRGQEARLRCSPMKGHSHVYWYRQLPEEGLKFMVYLQKENIIDESGMPKERFSAEFPKEGPSILRIQQVVRGDSAAYFCASSRDGISYEQYFGPGTRLTVT.

This clone has only one observation. The chain recombines TRBV28 with TRBJ1-3; perhaps TRBD1 as D (5 bases). This CDR3 region has 13 residues. Trimming shortened V by 11 bases and J by 3 bases, and 14 bases separated the two germline ends. Germline CDR1 and CDR2: MDHEN and SYDVKM. CDR3 in DNA: TGTGCCGCAGGAGGGGTTGGTGGAAACACCATATATTTT. Its protein product is CAAGGVGGNTIYF.

The chain uses TRBV7-2 and TRBJ2-7; tentative D call: TRBD2 (5 bases). The germline V and J ends were trimmed by 5 bases and 2 bases, with 19 bases remaining between them. The CDR3 extends over 16 amino acids. Germline V gene sequence: CDR1 SGHTA, CDR2 FQGNSA. Here the CDR3 reads CASSIYRDLVPYEQYF. The DNA of the CDR3 is TGTGCCAGCAGCATATATCGGGATCTCGTACCCTACGAGCAGTACTTC.

The chain is built from TRBV7-6 and TRBJ2-7; 7 bases are a match to TRBD1. V lost 2 bases and J lost 3; bases outside the gene matches: 4. Germline CDR1 and CDR2: SGHVS and FNYEAQ. The length of the CDR3 is 14 residues. In nucleotides, the CDR3 is TGTGCCAGCAGCTTACAGGGGGAACTCTACGAGCAGTACTTC. Its translation: CASSLQGELYEQYF.

Turning to this clone: At one of its ends the junction is not consistent with the germline gene, which may arise from a read error. The chain carries TRBV11-3 and TRBJ2-7; D unresolved. The CDR3 contains 13 residues. The germline V gene encodes CDR1 SGHNT and CDR2 YENEEA. CDR3 DNA: TGTGCCAGCAGCCCCGGTGACTCCAACGAGCAGTACTTC. Its translation is CASSPGDSNEQYF.

The rearrangement links TRBV25-1 to TRBJ1-2, with a tentative D call TRBD1 (5 bases). Germline V gene sequence: CDR1 MGHDK, CDR2 SYGVNS. Deletions cut 1 base from V and 8 bases from J, with 11 bases between. The CDR3 has 13 amino acids. CDR3 coding DNA: TGTGCCAGCAGTGAATGGGGGGAATTAGGCTACACCTTC. This codes for CASSEWGELGYTF.

This clone was observed a single time. The V and J genes are TRBV6-4 and TRBJ1-1, with a weak D call TRBD1 (6 bases). The V end lost 0 bases, the J end lost 4 bases, and 15 bases lay between the germline ends. The germline V gene has CDR1 MRHNA and CDR2 SNTAGT. This CDR3 comprises 16 residues. The chain's CDR3 is CASSDSVTGPLTEAFF. The DNA for the CDR3 is TGTGCCAGCAGTGACTCCGTAACAGGGCCTCTCACTGAAGCTTTCTTT.

Only one count was recorded for this clone. Other nucleotide sequences from this sample produce the same CDR3. The V call is TRBV5-1, the J call TRBJ2-5; 11 bases line up with TRBD2. CDR3 length equals 17 residues. V shed 0 bases, J shed 5 bases, and the junction held 9 bases outside the gene matches. Germline-derived CDR1 and CDR2 are SGHRS and YFSETQ. This CDR3 is CASSLGLAGGPGETQYF. The CDR3 DNA is TGCGCCAGCAGCTTGGGGTTAGCGGGAGGGCCTGGCGAGACCCAGTACTTC. Variable domain in full (rest from reference TRBV5-1 and TRBJ2-5): KAGVTQTPRYLIKTRGQQVTLSCSPISGHRSVSWYQQTPGQGLQFLFEYFSETQRNKGNFPGRFSGRQFSNSRSEMNVSTLELGDSALYLCASSLGLAGGPGETQYFGPGTRLLVL.

This sequence joins TRBV5-4 and TRBJ1-2; 7 bases are shared with TRBD1. The CDR3 spans 14 residues. Per germline, CDR1 SGHNT and CDR2 YYREEE (reference sequence). V dropped 4 bases and J dropped 0; count of bases not matched to a gene: 3. This chain's CDR3 is CASSLGTANYGYTF. CDR3 sequence (DNA): TGTGCCAGCAGCCTAGGGACAGCTAACTATGGCTACACCTTC. The whole variable domain, remainder taken from reference TRBV5-4 and TRBJ1-2, is ETGVTQSPTHLIKTRGQQVTLRCSSQSGHNTVSWYQQALGQGPQFIFQYYREEENGRGNFPPRFSGLQFPNYSSELNVNALELDDSALYLCASSLGTANYGYTFGSGTRLTVV.

The chain recombines TRBV7-2 with TRBJ1-1; 7 bases map to TRBD1. The CDR3 has 14 amino acids. The V segment lost 5 bases and the J segment 4 bases; nucleotides outside the gene matches: 7. From germline, CDR1 is SGHTA and CDR2 FQGNSA. Here the CDR3 DNA reads TGTGCCAGCAGCATAAGGGACAGTCGCACTGAAGCTTTCTTT. Its translation: CASSIRDSRTEAFF.

This clone was observed once. The gene calls are TRBV11-1 and TRBJ2-1; the match to TRBD2 covers 10 bases. The CDR3 has 15 amino acids. The trim removed 5 bases at V and 10 bases at J, leaving 11 bases unmatched. Germline V gene data show CDR1 as SGHAT and CDR2 as FQDESV (reference sequence). Here the CDR3 DNA reads TGTGCCAGCAGCCGCCGTTCTAGCGGGAGAGACGAGCAGTTCTTC. It specifies CASSRRSSGRDEQFF.

This clone was counted a few times. The rearrangement joins TRBV18 to TRBJ2-7; 12 bases are shared with TRBD2. This CDR3 region has 16 residues. Losses at the gene ends were 2 bases for V and 0 bases for J; bases not matched to a gene: 2. Germline V gene data show CDR1 as KGHSH and CDR2 as LQKENI. The CDR3 spells CASSPGLAGLSYEQYF. The CDR3 DNA follows: TGTGCCAGCTCACCAGGACTAGCGGGACTCTCCTACGAGCAGTACTTC. The whole variable domain, filled in from reference TRBV18 and TRBJ2-7, reads NAGVMQNPRHLVRRRGQEARLRCSPMKGHSHVYWYRQLPEEGLKFMVYLQKENIIDESGMPKERFSAEFPKEGPSILRIQQVVRGDSAAYFCASSPGLAGLSYEQYFGPGTRLTVT.

The sample holds one count of this clone. The chain employs TRBV7-9 and TRBJ2-4; D ambiguous. Germline values: CDR1 SEHNR, CDR2 FQNEAQ (reference sequence). This CDR3 has 11 residues. V lost 1 base and J lost 9, with 4 bases in between. CDR3 sequence (DNA): TGTGCCAGCAGCTTAGGGGCCATTCAGTACTTC. This sequence encodes CASSLGAIQYF.

The chain joins TRBV28 to TRBJ1-2; 8 positions match TRBD1. The germline CDR1 and CDR2 sequences are MDHEN and SYDVKM. V shed 10 bases, J shed 5 bases, and the junction held 12 bases outside the gene matches. The CDR3 runs to 14 residues. CDR3 DNA: TGTGCCATAGCCGGCGGGACAGGAACTTATGGCTACACCTTC. It encodes CAIAGGTGTYGYTF.

The chain couples TRBV5-1 to TRBJ2-6, with TRBD2 as a possible D gene (6 bases). The germline gives CDR1 SGHRS, CDR2 YFSETQ. This CDR3 has 15 residues. V was pared by 6 bases and J by 0 bases, with 10 bases between. This CDR3 is CASTRESSGANVLTF. The CDR3 bases are TGCGCCAGCACCCGGGAGTCCTCTGGGGCCAACGTCCTGACTTTC.

This clone has just a few counts. This chain connects TRBV25-1 to TRBJ1-4, with 8 nucleotides matching TRBD1. This CDR3 contains 14 residues. The germline CDR1 and CDR2 sequences are MGHDK and SYGVNS. V gave up 7 bases and J gave up 4 bases; unmatched junction bases: 5. In DNA, the CDR3 is TGTGCCAGCATGGACAGGGAGGGTAATGAAAAACTGTTTTTT. Protein product: CASMDREGNEKLFF.

The CDR3 here is CASSSRTSGRRYNEQFF. CDR3 DNA: TGTGCCAGCAGCTCTCGGACTAGCGGGAGACGCTACAATGAGCAGTTCTTC. The genes are TRBV7-9 and TRBJ2-1; 13 bases align to TRBD2. The CDR3 is 17 residues long. The trim removed 4 bases at V and 3 bases at J, leaving 6 bases unmatched. Looked up from germline, CDR1 is SEHNR and CDR2 is FQNEAQ (reference sequence). Using reference TRBV7-9 and TRBJ2-1 for the parts outside the CDR3, the full variable domain is DTGVSQNPRHKITKRGQNVTFRCDPISEHNRLYWYRQTLGQGPEFLTYFQNEAQLEKSRLLSDRFSAERPKGSFSTLEIQRTEQGDSAMYLCASSSRTSGRRYNEQFFGPGTRLTVL.

V gene TRBV7-9 combines with J gene TRBJ1-1; D remains unclear. This CDR3 has 11 amino acids. The germline CDR1 and CDR2 sequences are SEHNR and FQNEAQ (reference sequence). V lost 6 bases to trimming and J lost 1 base, with 3 bases between them. The DNA of the CDR3 is TGTGCCAGCAGTCGGAACACTGAAGCTTTCTTT. Amino acid sequence: CASSRNTEAFF. Drawing the rest from reference TRBV7-9 and TRBJ1-1, the complete variable domain is DTGVSQNPRHKITKRGQNVTFRCDPISEHNRLYWYRQTLGQGPEFLTYFQNEAQLEKSRLLSDRFSAERPKGSFSTLEIQRTEQGDSAMYLCASSRNTEAFFGQGTRLTVV.

The chain uses TRBV12-1 and TRBJ2-2; no check of the table's D call, TRBD2, against the DNA was made. TRBV12-1 is shown as a pseudogene. This CDR3 contains 15 residues. The CDR3 DNA follows: TGTGCCAGCCCAACTAGCGGGAGTATTTCCGGGGAGCTGTTTTTT. Translating gives CASPTSGSISGELFF.

This clone was observed once. This chain joins TRBV2 and TRBJ1-2; possible D gene TRBD1, 5 bases. This CDR3 is 11 amino acids long. In germline, CDR1 is SNHLY, CDR2 FYNNEI. The ends were cut back, 7 bases at V and 8 bases at J, with 11 bases in the middle. The CDR3 bases are TGTGCCAGCACCAGGGCGGGAGGCTACACCTTC. It is translated as CASTRAGGYTF.

The J gene is TRBJ2-7, the V gene TRBV19; TRBD2 agrees at 9 bases. The CDR3 contains 17 residues. Germline V gene sequence: CDR1 LNHDA, CDR2 SQIVND (reference sequence). V shed 3 bases and J 5 bases; nucleotides not matched to a gene: 14. The CDR3 coding sequence is TGTGCCAGTAGTATCCGAGGGTTTAGCGGGAGTGGTAACGAGCAGTACTTC. This sequence encodes CASSIRGFSGSGNEQYF.